The rows below give T cell receptor beta chains drawn from one sample of a study of early T cells in non-severe SARS-CoV-2 infection. TCRdb ran MiXCR on the 5' RACE reads and lists one entry per CDR3 protein. Of 50,000 or so distinct CDR3 sequences listed, 14% to 15% were seen once; the top ten hold about 9%. The sample in question was whole blood, obtained at baseline. These receptors were obtained from an adult who was a healthcare worker with PCR-confirmed SARS-CoV-2 infection or an uninfected control (not recorded which). CDR3s include the opening cysteine and the closing phenylalanine or tryptophan. Each record gives: V gene, D gene, clone size, J gene, CDR3 protein, CDR3 DNA. The D gene is left open where the match is weak. Size values are once, few and many counts, or a class for expanded clones, and some rows have none.

v_gene: TRBV28
d_gene: TRBD2
abundance: -
j_gene: TRBJ2-3
CDR3aa: CASSPGTSGVLRDTQYF
CDR3nt: TGTGCCAGCAGCCCCGGGACTAGCGGGGTCTTGCGAGATACGCAGTATTTT

v_gene: TRBV19
d_gene: -
abundance: many
j_gene: TRBJ2-6
CDR3aa: CASSIDHPQGSGANVLTF
CDR3nt: TGTGCCAGTAGTATAGATCACCCCCAGGGCTCTGGGGCCAACGTCCTGACTTTC

v_gene: TRBV7-3
d_gene: -
abundance: few
j_gene: TRBJ1-2
CDR3aa: CASSQSGGRYGYTF
CDR3nt: TGTGCCAGCAGCCAATCCGGGGGTCGATATGGCTACACCTTC

v_gene: TRBV27
d_gene: -
abundance: few
j_gene: TRBJ2-7
CDR3aa: CASSSLSYEQYF
CDR3nt: TGTGCCAGCAGTTCCCTATCCTACGAGCAGTACTTC

v_gene: TRBV30
d_gene: -
abundance: many
j_gene: TRBJ2-2
CDR3aa: CAWSLWDTGELFF
CDR3nt: TGTGCCTGGAGCCTATGGGACACCGGGGAGCTGTTTTTT

v_gene: TRBV20-1
d_gene: TRBD2
abundance: -
j_gene: TRBJ2-1
CDR3aa: CSARDPAGGSYNEQFF
CDR3nt: TGCAGTGCTAGAGACCCAGCGGGGGGATCCTACAATGAGCAGTTCTTC

v_gene: TRBV29-1
d_gene: -
abundance: few
j_gene: TRBJ1-2
CDR3aa: CSVVFPGTYGYTF
CDR3nt: TGCAGCGTTGTATTCCCAGGGACCTATGGCTACACCTTC

v_gene: TRBV28
d_gene: -
abundance: many
j_gene: TRBJ1-5
CDR3aa: CASKFRLVSNQPQHF
CDR3nt: TGTGCCAGCAAGTTCCGACTGGTTAGCAATCAGCCCCAGCATTTT

v_gene: TRBV10-1
d_gene: TRBD1
abundance: -
j_gene: TRBJ2-7
CDR3aa: CASSESGTGGTYEQYF
CDR3nt: TGCGCGAGCAGTGAGTCCGGGACAGGGGGGACCTACGAGCAGTACTTC

v_gene: TRBV29-1
d_gene: -
abundance: -
j_gene: TRBJ2-2
CDR3aa: CSVRLLDTYNTGELFF
CDR3nt: TGCAGCGTTCGACTGCTCGACACTTACAACACCGGGGAGCTGTTTTTT

v_gene: TRBV11-3
d_gene: -
abundance: few
j_gene: TRBJ2-3
CDR3aa: CASSLDGQVDTQYF
CDR3nt: TGTGCCAGCAGCTTAGACGGGCAGGTAGATACGCAGTATTTT

v_gene: TRBV4-1
d_gene: -
abundance: -
j_gene: TRBJ2-5
CDR3aa: CASSHRGEEVQETQYF
CDR3nt: TGCGCCAGCAGCCACAGGGGAGAAGAGGTCCAAGAGACCCAGTACTTC

v_gene: TRBV7-6
d_gene: -
abundance: few
j_gene: TRBJ1-4
CDR3aa: CASSSLAGANEKLFF
CDR3nt: TGTGCCAGCAGCTCGTTAGCGGGAGCTAATGAAAAACTGTTTTTT

v_gene: TRBV12-3/TRBV12-4
d_gene: TRBD1
abundance: few
j_gene: TRBJ2-7
CDR3aa: CATRDRAFGKQYF
CDR3nt: TGTGCCACCCGGGACAGGGCCTTCGGTAAGCAGTACTTC

v_gene: TRBV5-4
d_gene: TRBD2
abundance: few
j_gene: TRBJ2-3
CDR3aa: CASSTGTSGSPDTQYF
CDR3nt: TGTGCCAGCAGCACAGGGACTAGCGGGAGTCCAGATACGCAGTATTTT

v_gene: TRBV7-9
d_gene: -
abundance: few
j_gene: TRBJ2-7
CDR3aa: CASSLRTGSHEQYF
CDR3nt: TGTGCCAGCAGCTTACGCACGGGCTCCCACGAGCAGTACTTC

v_gene: TRBV3-1
d_gene: -
abundance: -
j_gene: TRBJ2-7
CDR3aa: CASSQGTRYYEQYF
CDR3nt: TGTGCCAGCAGCCAAGGGACCCGATACTACGAGCAGTACTTC

v_gene: TRBV29-1
d_gene: -
abundance: once
j_gene: TRBJ2-5
CDR3aa: CSVGREKETQYF
CDR3nt: TGCAGCGTGGGACGGGAGAAAGAGACCCAGTACTTC

v_gene: TRBV7-2
d_gene: -
abundance: -
j_gene: TRBJ1-5
CDR3aa: CASSLTQNQPQHF
CDR3nt: TGTGCCAGCAGCTTGACACAGAATCAGCCCCAGCATTTT

v_gene: TRBV7-2
d_gene: TRBD1
abundance: -
j_gene: TRBJ1-2
CDR3aa: CASSLERGLYGYTF
CDR3nt: TGTGCCAGCAGCTTGGAAAGGGGGCTGTATGGCTACACCTTC

v_gene: TRBV4-1
d_gene: -
abundance: -
j_gene: TRBJ2-1
CDR3aa: CASSPGNEGGTYNEQFF
CDR3nt: TGCGCCAGCAGCCCCGGGAATGAAGGGGGGACTTACAATGAGCAGTTCTTC

v_gene: TRBV4-1
d_gene: TRBD2
abundance: many
j_gene: TRBJ2-7
CDR3aa: CASSLAGAPYEQYF
CDR3nt: TGCGCCAGCAGCCTAGCGGGGGCCCCTTACGAGCAGTACTTC

v_gene: TRBV19
d_gene: TRBD1
abundance: few
j_gene: TRBJ1-5
CDR3aa: CASSTRQGGNQPQHF
CDR3nt: TGTGCCAGTAGTACTCGACAGGGTGGCAATCAGCCCCAGCATTTT

v_gene: TRBV27
d_gene: -
abundance: many
j_gene: TRBJ1-1
CDR3aa: CASSLERRNTEAFF
CDR3nt: TGTGCCAGCAGTTTAGAGAGAAGGAACACTGAAGCTTTCTTT

v_gene: TRBV28
d_gene: -
abundance: -
j_gene: TRBJ2-2
CDR3aa: CASTQLPGVDTGELFF
CDR3nt: TGTGCCAGCACCCAACTCCCCGGGGTAGACACCGGGGAGCTGTTTTTT

v_gene: TRBV3-1
d_gene: TRBD1
abundance: -
j_gene: TRBJ2-1
CDR3aa: CASSLGQVNNEQFF
CDR3nt: TGTGCCAGCAGCCTTGGACAGGTTAATAATGAGCAGTTCTTC

v_gene: TRBV15
d_gene: -
abundance: once
j_gene: TRBJ1-2
CDR3aa: CVTSRDWRGYGYTF
CDR3nt: TGTGTCACCAGCAGAGATTGGCGCGGCTATGGCTACACCTTC

v_gene: TRBV6-1
d_gene: TRBD2
abundance: few
j_gene: TRBJ2-1
CDR3aa: CASRPGASGINEQFF
CDR3nt: TGTGCCAGCAGGCCTGGGGCTAGCGGGATCAATGAGCAGTTCTTC

v_gene: TRBV6-1
d_gene: TRBD1
abundance: many
j_gene: TRBJ2-7
CDR3aa: CASSEVGQGFYEQYF
CDR3nt: TGTGCCAGCAGTGAAGTAGGACAGGGGTTCTACGAGCAGTACTTC

v_gene: TRBV28
d_gene: -
abundance: many
j_gene: TRBJ1-2
CDR3aa: CASSNYGYTF
CDR3nt: TGTGCCAGCAGTAACTATGGCTACACCTTC

v_gene: TRBV2
d_gene: TRBD1
abundance: -
j_gene: TRBJ2-2
CDR3aa: CASRTGENTGELFF
CDR3nt: TGTGCCAGCAGGACAGGGGAGAACACCGGGGAGCTGTTTTTT

v_gene: TRBV10-2
d_gene: TRBD2
abundance: -
j_gene: TRBJ2-7
CDR3aa: CASMLAGGVSSYEQYF
CDR3nt: TGCGCCAGCATGCTAGCGGGGGGGGTCAGCTCCTACGAGCAGTACTTC

v_gene: TRBV4-1
d_gene: -
abundance: many
j_gene: TRBJ1-1
CDR3aa: CASSQDRVGGRTEAFF
CDR3nt: TGCGCCAGCAGCCAAGATCGAGTTGGGGGGCGAACTGAAGCTTTCTTT

v_gene: TRBV5-1
d_gene: -
abundance: -
j_gene: TRBJ2-2
CDR3aa: CASSLSIKNTGELFF
CDR3nt: TGCGCCAGCAGCTTGTCCATTAAGAACACCGGGGAGCTGTTTTTT

v_gene: TRBV20-1
d_gene: TRBD1
abundance: -
j_gene: TRBJ2-5
CDR3aa: CSARGRSLRGLSLETQYF
CDR3nt: TGCAGTGCCAGAGGGCGGTCACTTAGGGGGCTCTCCCTGGAGACCCAGTACTTC

v_gene: TRBV7-9
d_gene: TRBD1
abundance: many
j_gene: TRBJ2-3
CDR3aa: CASSPGQGSTDTQYF
CDR3nt: TGTGCCAGCAGCCCTGGACAGGGTAGCACAGATACGCAGTATTTT